A single sample gave rise to the 18 T cell receptor beta chains below, sequenced in a study of shared clonotypes between healthy human individuals. Data came from immunoSEQ multiplex PCR; TCRdb stores just in-frame clones and leaves some out. This table holds some 2.3 million clones, approximately 95% found once. Sequenced: naive CD4+ T cells from PBMCs. The subset here: CD45RA+ positively selected. The receptors shown here come from a man between 18 and 29 years old in good health. Some clones in this sample may be carry-over from other donors' samples.

The rearrangement joins TRBV12-5 to TRBJ1-2, with 11 nucleotides matching TRBD1. V shed 5 bases, J shed 3 bases, and the junction held 2 bases outside the gene matches. Germline V gene data show CDR1 as LGHNT and CDR2 as FRNRAP. The CDR3 spans 14 residues. In DNA form, the CDR3 reads TGTGCTAGTGGTCCGGGACAGGGGGACTATGGCTACACCTTC. This sequence encodes CASGPGQGDYGYTF.

Worth noting for this clone: At the DNA level, this CDR3 is encoded by other sequences in the same sample as well. This chain uses TRBV25-1 with TRBJ2-6; D gene uncertain. CDR1 and CDR2 from the germline V gene are MGHDK and SYGVNS. The CDR3 extends over 13 amino acids. V dropped 6 bases and J dropped 0 bases, with 3 bases sitting between them. CDR3 nucleotides: TGTGCCAGCAGGGGCTCTGGGGCCAACGTCCTGACTTTC. The encoded protein is CASRGSGANVLTF.

There are a few counts of this clone. This CDR3 is also generated by other DNA sequences in the sample. J is TRBJ1-5 and V is TRBV30; weak D call: TRBD1 (5 bases). The CDR3 consists of 13 residues. Germline values: CDR1 GTSNPN, CDR2 SVGIG (reference sequence). Deletions cut 2 bases from V and 6 bases from J, with 11 bases between. The CDR3, as DNA: TGTGCCTGGAGTACCCAGGGTAGTCAGCCCCAGCATTTT. It is translated as CAWSTQGSQPQHF.

The chain has TRBV5-1 and TRBJ2-7, with no clear D. V was cut by 4 bases and J by 5 bases, with 7 bases left in between. CDR3 size: 11 residues. The V gene's germline CDR1 is SGHRS and CDR2 YFSETQ. CDR3 sequence reads: CASSQWDEQYF. CDR3 DNA sequence: TGCGCCAGCAGCCAGTGGGACGAGCAGTACTTC.

J is TRBJ2-5 and V is TRBV5-1; D perhaps matches TRBD2 (6 bases). Trimming shortened V by 6 bases and J by 1 base, and 19 bases separated the two germline ends. CDR1 and CDR2 (germline): SGHRS, YFSETQ. This CDR3 comprises 16 residues. CDR3 in DNA: TGCGCCAGCACCCCTGCCAGCGGGTGGACCCAAGAGACCCAGTACTTC. It encodes CASTPASGWTQETQYF.

This chain uses TRBV6-5 with TRBJ2-1; D assignment may be TRBD1 or TRBD2 (5 bases each). Germline V gene lookup returns CDR1 MNHEY and CDR2 SVGAGI. Trimming pared 7 bases from V and 5 bases from J, leaving 15 bases between. The CDR3 sequence is 14 residues long. The CDR3 DNA reads as TGTGCCAGCACTCCCGCCGGGGCGGACAATGAGCAGTTCTTC. Protein: CASTPAGADNEQFF.

This rearrangement joins TRBV9 to TRBJ2-7, with TRBD1 matching over 7 bases. The V segment lost 3 bases and the J segment 2 bases; nucleotides outside the gene matches: 14. The CDR3 contains 17 residues. Germline V lookup: CDR1 SGDLS, CDR2 YYNGEE. The CDR3 nucleotides read TGTGCCAGCAGCGCCGGGGTTGGATACAGGGGAGCCTACGAGCAGTACTTC. This gives the protein CASSAGVGYRGAYEQYF.

This chain connects TRBV6-1 to TRBJ2-7; D remains ambiguous. V shed 9 bases and J shed 3 bases, with 9 bases lying between them. This CDR3 is built from 11 residues. Germline CDR1 MNHNS, CDR2 SASEGT. The CDR3 region has the DNA TGTGCCAGTACCGGAGTCTACGAGCAGTACTTC. Protein sequence: CASTGVYEQYF.

The CDR3 is CASSLQSTGTDTQYF. The CDR3 nucleotides are TGCGCCAGCAGCCTACAATCGACTGGCACAGATACGCAGTATTTT. This chain connects TRBV5-1 to TRBJ2-3; D gene uncertain. CDR3 length: 15 amino acids. Germline lookup yields CDR1 SGHRS and CDR2 YFSETQ. V lost 4 bases to trimming and J lost 1 base, with 13 bases between them. The whole variable domain, filled in from reference TRBV5-1 and TRBJ2-3, reads KAGVTQTPRYLIKTRGQQVTLSCSPISGHRSVSWYQQTPGQGLQFLFEYFSETQRNKGNFPGRFSGRQFSNSRSEMNVSTLELGDSALYLCASSLQSTGTDTQYFGPGTRLTVL.

The chain uses TRBV2 and TRBJ2-7; a possible D gene is TRBD2 (5 bases). Germline V CDR1 and CDR2: SNHLY, FYNNEI. CDR3 length: 12 amino acids. The ends were cut back, 6 bases at V and 2 bases at J, with 8 bases in the middle. The CDR3 coding sequence is TGTGCCAGCAGCGGGGAAACCTACGAGCAGTACTTC. It translates to CASSGETYEQYF.

The V gene is TRBV7-8, the J gene TRBJ1-1; D is possibly TRBD1 (5 bases). The length of the CDR3 is 16 residues. V was shortened by 1 base and J by 4 bases, with 16 bases between the two germline ends. Looked up from germline, CDR1 is SGHVS and CDR2 is FQNEAQ. The CDR3 loop reads CASSLDFGRGGTEAFF. CDR3 coding DNA: TGTGCCAGCAGCTTAGATTTTGGCCGGGGGGGCACTGAAGCTTTCTTT.

This clone occurred a few times. The chain links TRBV2 to TRBJ2-7; 8 positions match TRBD1. With 10 bases clipped from V and 0 bases from J, the junction kept 8 bases outside the gene matches. The CDR3 is 14 residues long. In germline, CDR1 is SNHLY, CDR2 FYNNEI. Here the CDR3 reads CATKGDRFSYEQYF. The CDR3 DNA follows: TGTGCCACCAAGGGGGACAGGTTCTCCTACGAGCAGTACTTC.

J is TRBJ2-7 and V is TRBV12-5; 8 bases map to TRBD1. Losses at the gene ends were 1 base for V and 4 bases for J; bases not matched to a gene: 0. The V gene's germline CDR1 is LGHNT and CDR2 FRNRAP. CDR3 size: 13 residues. CDR3 nucleotide sequence: TGTGCTAGTGGTTTGGGGACAGGGTACGAGCAGTACTTC. This translates into CASGLGTGYEQYF.

Turning to this clone: The sample contains more than one DNA sequence encoding this CDR3. The V gene is TRBV6-6, the J gene TRBJ2-7, with D possibly being TRBD1 or TRBD2 (6 bases each). This CDR3 is built from 15 residues. Trimming left V 7 bases short and J 1 base short, with 17 bases between. Germline CDR1 is MNHNY and CDR2 is SVGAGI (reference sequence). The CDR3 loop is CASTPGAGRSYEQYF. In DNA, the CDR3 is TGTGCCAGCACTCCGGGGGCAGGGAGATCCTACGAGCAGTACTTC.

The rearrangement uses TRBV19 and TRBJ2-4; D possibly uses TRBD1 or TRBD2 (7 bases each). This CDR3 comprises 14 residues. Trimming removed 2 bases at V and 8 bases at J, with 13 bases between. Germline V lookup: CDR1 LNHDA, CDR2 SQIVND (reference sequence). The CDR3 sequence is CASSIMPGGDIQYF. DNA of the CDR3: TGTGCCAGTAGTATAATGCCAGGGGGGGACATTCAGTACTTC.

The genes are TRBV4-1 and TRBJ2-5, with D possibly called TRBD1 or TRBD2 (5 bases each). The V gene lost 3 bases and the J gene lost 2 bases, with 13 bases spanning the gap. Germline assignment: CDR1 MGHRA and CDR2 YSYEKL. The CDR3 has 15 amino acids. The CDR3 region is CASSQPGRLQETQYF. The CDR3 bases are TGCGCCAGCAGCCAGCCGGGACGCTTACAAGAGACCCAGTACTTC.

This clone was counted between two and nine times. This chain connects TRBV7-9 to TRBJ1-5, with D unresolved. CDR1 is SEHNR and CDR2 is FQNEAQ in the germline V gene (reference sequence). V lost 1 base, J lost 8 bases, and 6 bases lay in between. The CDR3 is 12 residues long. CDR3 sequence reads: CASSLGPKPQHF. The CDR3 DNA reads as TGTGCCAGCAGCTTAGGTCCTAAGCCCCAGCATTTT.

This chain connects TRBV19 to TRBJ2-3; the match to TRBD2 covers 7 bases. V lost 7 bases and J lost 3; bases outside the gene matches: 10. Germline loops: CDR1 LNHDA, CDR2 SQIVND (reference sequence). This CDR3 is built from 15 residues. CDR3 in DNA: TGTGCCAGTACCCTAGGGGCGGGAGAGACAGATACGCAGTATTTT. This sequence encodes CASTLGAGETDTQYF.